This T cell receptor (beta chain) emerged from a study of blood T cell repertoires in COVID-19. Study details: Spain, Italy and the United States supplied samples that represented acute and convalescent COVID-19. In each case, the material was cDNA or gDNA derived from T cells, B-cell-depleted T cells, or PBMCs.

How the authors handled the data: Estimation of nucleated cell counts relied on the amplification of reference gene primers. Here immunoSEQ multiplex PCR was the method, and the copy in TCRdb shows in-frame clones only, minus some. V and J calls and clone size are as listed in that table; D and trimming were resolved from the DNA. This table holds some 120,000 clones, 87% found once. Germline-derived CDR1 and CDR2 are LGHNA and YSLEER. V was clipped by 5 bases and J by 6 bases, with 20 bases between them. The CDR3 contains 15 residues. The sequencing sample was made of peripheral blood. The TCR comes from a woman between 50 and 59 years old with acute or convalescent COVID-19. The V gene is TRBV4-3, the J gene TRBJ2-7, with D possibly being TRBD1 (6 bases). The CDR3 loop reads CASSVDSRGYSEQYF. In nucleotides, the CDR3 is TGCGCCAGCAGCGTCGACAGTAGGGGGTATAGCGAGCAGTACTTC.